This is a list of T cell receptor beta chains from one sample in a study of breast tumors, draining lymph nodes, adjacent tissues. Each CDR3 protein gets one entry after TCRdb re-called the multiplex PCR reads with MiXCR. Of approximately 210,000 distinct CDR3 sequences detected, less than 40% appear once; the ten largest clones hold 3.6%. The sequenced material came from axillary lymph node tissue. Receptors originate from a female donor with breast cancer. Some clones in this sample may be carry-over from other donors' samples. Both conserved end residues are part of each CDR3. Fields, in order: clone size, D gene, J gene, V gene, CDR3 protein, CDR3 DNA. The D gene is left open where the match is weak. Not every row has a clone size; where given, it reads once, few, many or a size class.

many | - | TRBJ2-5 | TRBV25-1 | CASSELRRETQYF | TGTGCCAGCAGTGAATTGAGGAGGGAGACCCAGTACTTC
once | TRBD1 | TRBJ2-5 | TRBV20-1 | CSAGTGQETPYF | TGCAGTGCTGGGACAGGGCAAGAGACCCCGTACTTC
many | TRBD2 | TRBJ2-3 | TRBV2 | CASRLDSGGTQYF | TGTGCCAGCAGGCTTGATAGCGGGGGTACGCAGTATTTT
- | - | TRBJ1-2 | TRBV6-5 | CASSHHGLLGDGYTF | TGTGCCAGCAGTCACCACGGGCTCCTGGGCGATGGCTACACCTTC
- | TRBD2 | TRBJ2-1 | TRBV10-3 | CASTSGRVHEQFF | TGTGCTAGCACTAGCGGGAGGGTCCATGAGCAGTTCTTC
once | - | TRBJ1-3 | TRBV7-2 | CASSLGAGAYRGAGNTIYF | TGTGCCAGCAGCTTAGGAGCGGGAGCGTACCGGGGAGCTGGAAACACCATATATTTT
once | - | TRBJ2-4 | TRBV2 | CANSYGDRRLENIQYF | TGTGCCAACAGTTACGGCGACAGGCGCCTAGAAAACATTCAGTACTTC
many | TRBD2 | TRBJ2-2 | TRBV29-1 | CSVGTSGNTGELFF | TGCAGCGTTGGCACTAGCGGAAACACCGGGGAGCTGTTTTTT
many | TRBD1 | TRBJ1-2 | TRBV20-1 | CSANPGQGAGGYTF | TGCAGTGCGAACCCGGGACAGGGGGCCGGAGGCTACACCTTC
many | TRBD2 | TRBJ2-3 | TRBV20-1 | CSARDALAGGLIDTQYF | TGCAGTGCTAGAGATGCGCTAGCGGGAGGTTTAATAGATACGCAGTATTTT
- | TRBD1 | TRBJ2-4 | TRBV10-1 | CASSAGTGGAKNIQYF | TGCGCCAGCAGTGCAGGGACAGGGGGCGCCAAAAACATTCAGTACTTC
many | TRBD1 | TRBJ2-3 | TRBV19 | CATEGDRVTDTQYF | TGTGCCACCGAGGGGGACAGAGTCACAGATACGCAGTATTTT
many | - | TRBJ2-5 | TRBV5-8 | CASSLGGAETQYF | TGTGCCAGCAGCTTGGGGGGCGCTGAGACCCAGTACTTC
- | TRBD2 | TRBJ2-1 | TRBV6-6 | CASSHSGTRGVYNEQFF | TGTGCCAGCAGTCACTCGGGTACGCGGGGGGTCTACAATGAGCAGTTCTTC